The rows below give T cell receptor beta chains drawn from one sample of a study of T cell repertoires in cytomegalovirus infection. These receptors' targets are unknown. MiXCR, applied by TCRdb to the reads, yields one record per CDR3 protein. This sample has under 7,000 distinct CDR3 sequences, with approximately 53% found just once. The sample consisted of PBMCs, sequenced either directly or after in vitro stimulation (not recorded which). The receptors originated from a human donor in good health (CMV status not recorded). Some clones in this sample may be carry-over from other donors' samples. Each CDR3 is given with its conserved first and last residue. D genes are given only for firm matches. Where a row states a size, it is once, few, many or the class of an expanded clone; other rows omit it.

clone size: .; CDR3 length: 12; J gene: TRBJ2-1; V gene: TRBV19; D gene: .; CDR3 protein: CASSRTVNEQFF; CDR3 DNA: TGTGCCAGTAGCCGGACAGTCAATGAGCAGTTCTTC
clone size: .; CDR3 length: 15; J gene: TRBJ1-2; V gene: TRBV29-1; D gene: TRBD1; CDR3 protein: CSAYFGQGVYGDYTF; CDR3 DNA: TGCAGCGCTTACTTTGGACAGGGAGTCTATGGTGACTACACCTTC
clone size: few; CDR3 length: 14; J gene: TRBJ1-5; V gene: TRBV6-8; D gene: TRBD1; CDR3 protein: CASGMGQKNQPQHF; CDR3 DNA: TGTGCCAGTGGAATGGGACAGAAGAATCAGCCCCAGCATTTT
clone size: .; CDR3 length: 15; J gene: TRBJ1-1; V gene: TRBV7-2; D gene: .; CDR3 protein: CASSLWPRQNTEAFF; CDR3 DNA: TGTGCCAGCAGCTTATGGCCCAGGCAGAACACTGAAGCTTTCTTT
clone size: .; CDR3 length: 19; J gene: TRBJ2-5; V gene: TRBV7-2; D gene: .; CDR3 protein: CARSLRVASVRPEGETKYF; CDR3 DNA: TGTGCCAGAAGCTTAAGAGTAGCTAGCGTGAGACCCGAAGGGGAGACCAAGTACTTC
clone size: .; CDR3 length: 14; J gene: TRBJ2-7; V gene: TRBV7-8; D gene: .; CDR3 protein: CASRWDTPCYEQSF; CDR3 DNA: TGTGCCAGCAGATGGGACACCCCTTGCTACGAGCAGTCCTTC
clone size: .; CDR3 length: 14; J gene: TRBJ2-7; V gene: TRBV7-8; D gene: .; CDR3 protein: CASSCYTPGYEQYF; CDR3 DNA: TGTGCCAGCAGCTGTTACACCCCTGGCTACGAGCAGTACTTC
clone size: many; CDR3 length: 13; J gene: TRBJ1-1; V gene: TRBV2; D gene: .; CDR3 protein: CASRLQGNTEAFF; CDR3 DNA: TGTGCCAGCCGCTTACAGGGGAACACTGAAGCTTTCTTT
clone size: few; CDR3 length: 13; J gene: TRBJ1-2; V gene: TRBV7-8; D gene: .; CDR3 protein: CASSSNRAGGYTF; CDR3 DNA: TGTGCCAGCAGCTCGAACAGGGCTGGGGGGTACACCTTC
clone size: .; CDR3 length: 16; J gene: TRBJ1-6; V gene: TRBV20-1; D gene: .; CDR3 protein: CSARPLLGSYNSPLHF; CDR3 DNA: TGCAGTGCTAGACCCCTATTGGGGTCCTATAATTCACCCCTCCACTTT
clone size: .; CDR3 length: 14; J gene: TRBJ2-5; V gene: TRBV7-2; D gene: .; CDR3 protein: CASSPSGAVKTQYF; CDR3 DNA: TGTGCCAGCAGTCCCTCGGGGGCTGTCAAGACCCAGTACTTC
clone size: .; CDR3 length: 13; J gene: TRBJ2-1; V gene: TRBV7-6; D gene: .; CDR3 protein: CASSSGQGSEQFF; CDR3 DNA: TGTGCCAGCAGCTCCGGTCAGGGGAGTGAGCAGTTCTTC
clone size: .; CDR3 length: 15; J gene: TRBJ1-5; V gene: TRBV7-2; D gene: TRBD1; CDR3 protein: CASCPGTASNHPQPF; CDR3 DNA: TGTGCCAGCTGCCCCGGGACAGCTAGCAATCATCCCCAGCCTTTC
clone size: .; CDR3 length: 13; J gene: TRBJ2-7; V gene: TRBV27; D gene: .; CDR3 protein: CASSFPGSYEQYF; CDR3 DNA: TGTGCCAGCAGTTTCCCAGGCTCCTACGAGCAGTACTTC
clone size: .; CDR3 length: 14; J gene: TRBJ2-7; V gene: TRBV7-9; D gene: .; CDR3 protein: CASSHPGAQYEQYF; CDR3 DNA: TGTGCCAGCAGCCACCCCGGGGCCCAATACGAGCAGTACTTC
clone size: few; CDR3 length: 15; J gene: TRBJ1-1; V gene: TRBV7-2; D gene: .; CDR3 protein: CASNQGRAWGTEAFF; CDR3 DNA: TGTGCCAGCAACCAGGGCCGGGCTTGGGGGACTGAAGCTTTCTTT
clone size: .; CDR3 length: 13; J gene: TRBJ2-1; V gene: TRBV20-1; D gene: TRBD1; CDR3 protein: CSARGGTGNEQFF; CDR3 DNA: TGCAGTGCTAGAGGAGGGACAGGGAATGAGCAGTTCTTC
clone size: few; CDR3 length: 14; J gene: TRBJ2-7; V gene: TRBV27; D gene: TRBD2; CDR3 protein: CASSFKAGGWEQYF; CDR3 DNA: TGTGCCAGCAGTTTTAAGGCGGGGGGCTGGGAGCAGTACTTC
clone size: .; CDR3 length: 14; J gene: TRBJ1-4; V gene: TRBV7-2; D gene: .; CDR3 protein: CASRGAGANEKLFF; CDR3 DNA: TGTGCCAGCAGAGGGGCGGGGGCTAATGAAAAACTGTTTTTT
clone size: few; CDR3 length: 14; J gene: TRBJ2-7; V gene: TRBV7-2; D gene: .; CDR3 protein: CASSLDARAYEQYF; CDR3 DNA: TGTGCCAGCAGCTTAGACGCGAGGGCCTACGAGCAGTACTTC
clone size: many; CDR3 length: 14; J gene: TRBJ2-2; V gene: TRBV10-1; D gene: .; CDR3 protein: CASSELAGTGELFF; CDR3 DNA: TGCGCCAGCAGTGAACTAGCAGGCACCGGGGAGCTGTTTTTT
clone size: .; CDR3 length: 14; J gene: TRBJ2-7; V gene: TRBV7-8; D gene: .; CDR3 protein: CARSWETPVDEQYF; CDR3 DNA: TGTGCCAGAAGCTGGGAAACACCTGTCGACGAGCAGTACTTC
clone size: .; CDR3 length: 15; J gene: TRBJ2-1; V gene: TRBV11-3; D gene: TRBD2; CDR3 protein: CASSEREGPRNEQFF; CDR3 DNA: TGTGCCAGCAGTGAGCGGGAGGGCCCTCGGAATGAGCAGTTCTTC
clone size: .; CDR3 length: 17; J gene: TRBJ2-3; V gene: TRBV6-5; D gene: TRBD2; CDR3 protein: CARSNSALAGDADTQYF; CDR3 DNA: TGTGCCCGCAGTAACTCAGCGCTAGCGGGAGATGCAGATACACAGTATTTT
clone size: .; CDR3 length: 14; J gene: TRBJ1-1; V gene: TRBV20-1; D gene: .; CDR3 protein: CSARDAGPNTEAFF; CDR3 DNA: TGCAGTGCTAGAGATGCGGGGCCAAACACTGAAGCTTTCTTT